This section outlines one TCR beta chain sequence together with its context. Its antigen remains undetermined. Base qualities are missing; no much larger clone stands one base away. The sample originates from a study of post-analysis software for immune sequencing data (dated by TCRdb to between 2014 and 2017). Regarding the study in general: Disease courses on record covered relapsing-remitting, secondary progressive and progressive-relapsing multiple sclerosis, though some patients had no subtype annotation. Patient repertoires were compared against roughly 10 previously published healthy control repertoires from donors aged about 6 to 26 years. A subset of samples was prepared in parallel using single-end sample barcoding, then pooled and co-amplified after Illumina adapter ligation.

Library generation was performed with PCR. Sequenced using an Illumina HiSeq 2500. To reduce PCR and sequencing biases, unique molecular identifiers were built into the TCR beta cDNA libraries. Approximately 500,000 cDNA molecules were obtained per 1 to 10 million input T cells, so each molecule approximated one T cell. The patient libraries were prepared and sequenced with the same protocol used for the earlier healthy control dataset. Samples belonging to the same batch were prepared together, multiplexed and sequenced on a shared HiSeq lane. Under the source paper's analysis protocol: MIGEC was used to process the raw barcoded reads, and molecular identifier groups with only a single read were discarded before consensus assembly and CDR3 extraction. VDJtools was used for post-analysis of the clonotype tables, and diversity was normalized by down-sampling every dataset to the size of the smallest sample. Repertoire overlap clustering matched CDR3 amino acid but not nucleotide sequences to correct batch-related cross-sample contamination. TCRdb itself trimmed the public reads at Q25 with fastp, ran MiXCR and retained productive beta chains. Rows with one shared CDR3 protein collapse into an entry with the most common genes and DNA. TCRdb, not the authors, supplied the V and J calls. The sample profile shows about 460,000 distinct CDR3 sequences; nearly 45% of them were found once. The ten largest clones represent roughly 12% of the sample.

The CDR3 spans 13 residues, from the cysteine through the phenylalanine. This entry keeps only the CDR3 DNA: 39 bases, framed from base 1. V gives up 5 bases and J gives up 3 bases, and the segment between their germline ends measures 11 bases. Study-wide findings and limitations: Direct clustering with F measure showed strong co-clustering of samples prepared in the same batch, prompting a batch-effect correction. Compared with controls, multiple sclerosis patients had significantly lower normalized Chao1 diversity, a finding suggesting substantial peripheral T-cell clonal expansion. Patients showed significantly higher frequencies than controls for about five TRBV segments, among them TRBV5-6, TRBV5-1 and TRBV20-1. The multiple sclerosis patient group was slightly younger than the control group.

To demonstrate the VDJtools post-analysis software, TCR beta repertoires were profiled from the peripheral blood of some 12 young patients with multiple sclerosis. The multiple sclerosis patients were children and adolescents ranging in age from roughly 6 to 16 years. The sequenced material came from blood. The clonotype was recovered from a girl aged 5 to 17 with multiple sclerosis. The chain was built from TRBV12-3 or TRBV12-4 and TRBJ2-7; the D region possibly corresponds to TRBD1 (6 bases align). The sequence in DNA is TGTGCCAGCAGTCGACAGGCCAGCTACGAGCAGTACTTC. Its protein is CASSRQASYEQYF.